This TCR beta chain is from a study of blood T cell repertoires in COVID-19. This clone was seen a few times. Sequencing was performed with immunoSEQ multiplex PCR; in TCRdb, only in-frame clones are kept and a portion is missing. Of a few hundred thousand clones listed, more than 75% are singletons. Material: PBMCs or T cells enriched from blood (not recorded which). The TCR comes from a woman aged 30 to 39 who had recovered from COVID-19.

In nucleotides, the CDR3 is TGTGCCAGCAGCCGGGGACAGGGGGCGCCCGGGGCCAACGTCCTGACTTTC. Translated: CASSRGQGAPGANVLTF. The V and J genes are TRBV7-2 and TRBJ2-6; 12 positions agree with TRBD1. After removal of 5 bases from V and 4 bases from J, the junction contained 6 bases not matched to a gene. The V gene's germline CDR1 is SGHTA and CDR2 FQGNSA. The CDR3 has 17 amino acids.